The 7 T cell receptor beta chains presented below share a single source sample, sequenced in a study of blood T cells in healthy people across ages. The second PCR ran roughly 6 to 11 cycles with a sample-barcoded 5' primer and J-beta primers. TCRdb re-called the 5' RACE reads through MiXCR, storing one row per CDR3 protein. The profile shows roughly 1.5 million distinct CDR3 sequences, approximately 39% of them singletons. Sequencing was carried out using blood. The receptor source for this set is a woman aged 18-29 years in good health.

Points on this clonotype: This could be a read error, since a much larger clone is one nucleotide away. The CDR3 DNA is TGCGCCAGCAGCCCCAGCTACAGCACAGATACGCGGTATTTT. This sequence encodes CASSPSYSTDTRYF. The chain carries TRBV4-1 and TRBJ2-3, with D uncertain. This CDR3 has 14 residues. The germline gives CDR1 MGHRA, CDR2 YSYEKL.

The chain has TRBV20-1 and TRBJ2-7, with 12 bases fitting TRBD2. The last part of the DNA fits TRBJ2-5 better; the J call may be wrong. CDR1 is DFQATT, CDR2 SNEGSKA, per germline (reference sequence). This CDR3 spans 15 amino acids. The CDR3 DNA follows: TGCAGTGCTAGAGCTAGCGGGGGGGTTTGGGAGACCCAGTACTTC. This gives the protein CSARASGGVWETQYF.

The gene calls are TRBV20-1 and TRBJ2-1; 12 positions agree with TRBD2. The CDR3 has 16 residues. V was pared by 3 bases and J by 6 bases, with 9 bases of the junction left unmatched. Germline V gives CDR1 DFQATT, CDR2 SNEGSKA (reference sequence). This CDR3 is CSASATLAGGPNEQFF. The CDR3 DNA is TGCAGTGCTAGCGCCACTCTAGCGGGGGGGCCCAATGAGCAGTTCTTC.

This rearrangement joins TRBV7-2 to TRBJ2-3; 8 bases fit TRBD2. CDR3 length: 16 amino acids. From germline, CDR1 is SGHTA and CDR2 FQGNSA. V shed 1 base and J 4 bases; nucleotides not matched to a gene: 7. The CDR3 protein is CASSLVGAGVPDTQYF. Here the CDR3 DNA reads TGTGCCAGCAGCTTAGTGGGAGCGGGAGTGCCAGATACGCAGTATTTT.

The V call is TRBV20-1, the J call TRBJ2-1; D perhaps matches TRBD2 (6 bases). This CDR3 is 13 amino acids long. Trimming cost V 4 bases and J 5 bases, with 12 bases left between them. CDR1 and CDR2 (germline): DFQATT, SNEGSKA (reference sequence). CDR3: CSATVAAHNEQFF. The CDR3 region has the DNA TGCAGTGCTACGGTAGCGGCCCACAATGAGCAGTTCTTC.

The gene calls are TRBV9 and TRBJ1-6, with 8 bases identical to TRBD1. The CDR3 sequence is 16 residues long. With 4 bases clipped from V and 1 base from J, the junction kept 4 bases outside the gene matches. CDR1 and CDR2 (germline): SGDLS, YYNGEE. The CDR3 DNA follows: TGTGCCAGCAGCTCAGGGGGCGGTTCCTATAATTCACCCCTCCACTTT. It translates to CASSSGGGSYNSPLHF.

This clonotype has only a few counts. The chain links TRBV5-5 to TRBJ2-6; D is ambiguous. The CDR3 runs 14 residues. Trimming stripped 4 bases from V and 3 bases from J, with 8 bases between. Germline V gene sequence: CDR1 SGHKS, CDR2 YYEKEE (reference sequence). This chain's CDR3 is CASSPVLGANVLTF. The DNA of the CDR3 is TGTGCCAGCAGCCCAGTCCTTGGGGCCAACGTCCTGACTTTC.